A single T cell receptor beta chain is shown here with its context. With 2 bases removed from V and 5 bases from J, the gap between germline ends came to 15 bases. Germline values: CDR1 SEHNR, CDR2 FQNEAQ (reference sequence). The CDR3 runs to 15 residues. This record belongs to a study of CD8 T cells in Susac syndrome. With random hexamers, 0.5 to 1 ug RNA was reverse transcribed. The TCR beta CDR3 was amplified by immunoSEQ multiplex PCR across 54 Vbeta, 13 Jbeta. TCRdb used MiXCR to reprocess the immunoSEQ multiplex PCR reads, holding one entry per CDR3 protein. Among about 90,000 distinct CDR3 sequences listed, over 80% were seen once. Healthy donors served as the controls. They were matched for age and sex. In contrast to the negatively isolated CD8+ and CD4+ T cells, TEMRA cells were FACS-enriched.

This chain uses TRBV7-9 with TRBJ2-5; D might be TRBD1 or TRBD2, each matching 5 bases. The TCR sequence derives from a human donor in good health. The specimen was CD8+ T cells from PBMCs. The CDR3 protein is CASSLRIRGGETQYF. The DNA of the CDR3 is TGTGCCAGCAGCTTAAGGATACGTGGGGGTGAGACCCAGTACTTC.